This TCR beta chain was observed in a study of blood T cell repertoires in COVID-19. The wider study: PBMCs, B-cell-depleted T cells, or T cells provided the cDNA or gDNA that made up the material.

Here immunoSEQ multiplex PCR was the method, and the copy in TCRdb shows in-frame clones only, minus some. There are under 150,000 clones in the sample; approximately 80% occur only once, and approximately 38% lies in the top ten. The TCR was taken from a human donor in a cohort sampled during active COVID-19. Sequencing was performed on peripheral blood.

Here the CDR3 DNA reads TGTGCCAGCAGCCCCTCACGACAGGGGGTGAACTACGAGCAGTACTTC. It codes for CASSPSRQGVNYEQYF. The V call is TRBV3-1 (or the pseudogene TRBV3-2), the J call TRBJ2-7, with 9 bases identical to TRBD1. The CDR3 runs 16 residues. Per the germline V gene, CDR1 is LGHDT and CDR2 is YNNKEL (reference sequence). J was trimmed by 3 bases and V by 4 bases; bases with no gene match: 10.